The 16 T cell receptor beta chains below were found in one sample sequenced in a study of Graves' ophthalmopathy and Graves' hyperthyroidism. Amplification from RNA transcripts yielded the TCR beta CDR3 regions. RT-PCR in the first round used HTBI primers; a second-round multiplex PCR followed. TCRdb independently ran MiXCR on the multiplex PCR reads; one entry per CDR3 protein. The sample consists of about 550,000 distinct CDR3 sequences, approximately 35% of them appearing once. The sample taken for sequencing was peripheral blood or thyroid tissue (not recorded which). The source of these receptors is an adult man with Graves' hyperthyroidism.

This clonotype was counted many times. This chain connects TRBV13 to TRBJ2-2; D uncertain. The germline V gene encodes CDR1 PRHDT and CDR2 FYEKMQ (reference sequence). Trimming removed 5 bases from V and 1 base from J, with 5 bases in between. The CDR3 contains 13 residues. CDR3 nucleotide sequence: TGTGCCAGCAGCAGACAGAACACCGGGGAGCTGTTTTTT. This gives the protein CASSRQNTGELFF.

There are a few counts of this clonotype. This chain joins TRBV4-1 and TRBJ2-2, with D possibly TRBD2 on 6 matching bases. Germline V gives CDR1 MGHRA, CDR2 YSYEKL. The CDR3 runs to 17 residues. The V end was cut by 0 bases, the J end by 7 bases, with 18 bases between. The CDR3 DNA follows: TGCGCCAGCAGCCAAGATACTCCCGGGAGCTTCAGCGGGGAGCTGTTTTTT. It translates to CASSQDTPGSFSGELFF.

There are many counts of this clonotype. CDR3 DNA: TGTGCCAGCAGTTTTTACAGGCAGGGGGGCTACACCTTC. Amino acid sequence: CASSFYRQGGYTF. This chain uses TRBV12-3 or TRBV12-4 with TRBJ1-2; the D gene is possibly TRBD1 (6 bases). V was cut by 3 bases and J by 8 bases, with 13 bases left in between. CDR3 length equals 13 residues.

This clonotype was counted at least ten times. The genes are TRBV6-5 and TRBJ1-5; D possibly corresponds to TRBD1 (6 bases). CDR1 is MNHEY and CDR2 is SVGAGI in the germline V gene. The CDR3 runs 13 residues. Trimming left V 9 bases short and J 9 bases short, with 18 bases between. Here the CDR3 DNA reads TGTGCCAGTCGGGGGGACACCCATTCGCCCCAGCATTTT. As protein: CASRGDTHSPQHF.

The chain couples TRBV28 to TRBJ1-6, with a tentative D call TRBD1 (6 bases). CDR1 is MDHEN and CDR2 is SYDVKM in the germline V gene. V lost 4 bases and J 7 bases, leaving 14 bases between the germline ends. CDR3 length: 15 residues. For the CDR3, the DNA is TGTGCCAGCAGTTCACCACTTACAGGGAATTCACCCCTCCACTTT. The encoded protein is CASSSPLTGNSPLHF.

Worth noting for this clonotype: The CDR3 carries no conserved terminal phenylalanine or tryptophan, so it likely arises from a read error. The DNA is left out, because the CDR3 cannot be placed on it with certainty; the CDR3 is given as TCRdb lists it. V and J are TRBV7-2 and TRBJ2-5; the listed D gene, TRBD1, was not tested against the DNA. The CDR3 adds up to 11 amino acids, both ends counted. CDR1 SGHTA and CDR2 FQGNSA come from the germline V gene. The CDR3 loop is CASSSSGGIAY.

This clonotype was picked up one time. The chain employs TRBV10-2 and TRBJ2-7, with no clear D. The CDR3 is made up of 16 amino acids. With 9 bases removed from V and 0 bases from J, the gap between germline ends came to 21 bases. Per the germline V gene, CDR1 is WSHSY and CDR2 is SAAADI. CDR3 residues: CASKIHHGLLSYEQYF. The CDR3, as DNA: TGCGCCAGTAAGATTCATCACGGGCTCCTCTCCTACGAGCAGTACTTC.

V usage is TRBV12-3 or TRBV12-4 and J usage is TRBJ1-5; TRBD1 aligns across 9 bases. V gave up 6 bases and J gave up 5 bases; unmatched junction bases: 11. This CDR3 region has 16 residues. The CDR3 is CASRDSRTGAHQPQHF. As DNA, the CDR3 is TGTGCCAGCAGGGACTCCAGGACAGGGGCACATCAGCCCCAGCATTTT.

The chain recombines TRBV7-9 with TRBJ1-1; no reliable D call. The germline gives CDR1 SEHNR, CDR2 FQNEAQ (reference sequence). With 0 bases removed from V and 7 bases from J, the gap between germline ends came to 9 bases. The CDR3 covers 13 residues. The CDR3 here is CASSLAEFSEAFF. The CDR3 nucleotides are TGTGCCAGCAGCTTAGCAGAGTTCAGTGAAGCTTTCTTT.

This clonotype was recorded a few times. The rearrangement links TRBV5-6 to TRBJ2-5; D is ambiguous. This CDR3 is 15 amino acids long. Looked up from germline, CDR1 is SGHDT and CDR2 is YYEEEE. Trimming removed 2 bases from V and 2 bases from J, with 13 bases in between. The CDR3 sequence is CASSLTREAQETQYF. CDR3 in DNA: TGTGCCAGCAGCTTAACCCGCGAAGCACAAGAGACCCAGTACTTC.

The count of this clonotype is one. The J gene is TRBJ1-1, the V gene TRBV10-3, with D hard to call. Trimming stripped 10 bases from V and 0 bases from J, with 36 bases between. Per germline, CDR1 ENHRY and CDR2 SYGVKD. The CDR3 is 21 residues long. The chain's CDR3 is CASSKPDSHTGLRLLNTEAFF. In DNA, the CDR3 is TGTGCCAGCAGCAAGCCGGATAGCCATACCGGCCTCCGCCTTTTGAACACTGAAGCTTTCTTT.

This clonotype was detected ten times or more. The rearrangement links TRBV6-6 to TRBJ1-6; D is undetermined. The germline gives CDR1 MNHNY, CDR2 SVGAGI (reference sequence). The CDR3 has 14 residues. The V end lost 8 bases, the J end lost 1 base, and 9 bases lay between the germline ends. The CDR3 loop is CASFGGSYNSPLHF. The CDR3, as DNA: TGTGCCAGCTTTGGAGGATCCTATAATTCACCCCTCCACTTT.

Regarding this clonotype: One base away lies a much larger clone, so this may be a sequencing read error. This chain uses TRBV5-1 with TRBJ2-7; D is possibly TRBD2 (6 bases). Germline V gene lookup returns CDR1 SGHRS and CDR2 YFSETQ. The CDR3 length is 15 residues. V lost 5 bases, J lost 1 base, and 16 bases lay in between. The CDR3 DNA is TGCGCCAGCAGTCATACCGGGACTGCTTCCTACGAGCAGTACTTC. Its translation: CASSHTGTASYEQYF.

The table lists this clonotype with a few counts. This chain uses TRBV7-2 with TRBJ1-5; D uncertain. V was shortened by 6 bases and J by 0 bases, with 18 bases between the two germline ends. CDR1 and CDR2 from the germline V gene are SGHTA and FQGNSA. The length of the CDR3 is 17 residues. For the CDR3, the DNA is TGTGCCAGCAGTTCCCTTTTAGAGATCTATAGCAATCAGCCCCAGCATTTT. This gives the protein CASSSLLEIYSNQPQHF.

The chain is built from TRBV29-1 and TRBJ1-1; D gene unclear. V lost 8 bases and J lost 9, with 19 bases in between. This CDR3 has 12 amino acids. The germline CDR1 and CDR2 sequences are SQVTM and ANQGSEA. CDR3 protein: CSSEKARGKAFF. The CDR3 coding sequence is TGCAGCAGTGAAAAGGCCCGGGGAAAAGCTTTCTTT.

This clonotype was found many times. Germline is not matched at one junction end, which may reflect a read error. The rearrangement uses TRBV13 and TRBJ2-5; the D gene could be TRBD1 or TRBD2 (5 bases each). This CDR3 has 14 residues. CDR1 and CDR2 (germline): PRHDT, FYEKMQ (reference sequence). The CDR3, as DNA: TGTGCCAGCAGTCCCAGGGCGAGGGAAGAGGCCCAGTACTTC. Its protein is CASSPRAREEAQYF.